These T cell receptor beta chains were read from a single sample in a study of beta chain features in type 1 diabetes. Repertoires were generated with immunoSEQ multiplex PCR, while TCRdb's copy carries only in-frame clones and drops some. The sample consists of around 690,000 clones, roughly 12% of them appearing once. Sequencing was done on a sample of naive CD4+ T cells from blood. The receptors originated from a man aged 25-45 years with type 1 diabetes. Both conserved end residues are part of each CDR3. The order of the fields is J gene, D gene, clone size, V gene, CDR3 DNA, CDR3 protein. A D gene is named only where the DNA matches it firmly. Some rows mark clone size as missing; the rest say once, few, many or name a class of expanded clone.

j_gene: TRBJ1-6
d_gene: .
abundance: .
v_gene: TRBV7-9
CDR3nt: TGTGCCAGCAGCCTGGACAGCTATAATTCACCCCTCCACTTT
CDR3aa: CASSLDSYNSPLHF

j_gene: TRBJ2-7
d_gene: .
abundance: few
v_gene: TRBV30
CDR3nt: TGTGCCTGGAGTATCCGGTCCTACGAGCAGTACTTC
CDR3aa: CAWSIRSYEQYF

j_gene: TRBJ2-5
d_gene: .
abundance: few
v_gene: TRBV7-2
CDR3nt: TGTGCCAGCAGTGATGGAGGGGGCCTTGAGACCCAGTACTTC
CDR3aa: CASSDGGGLETQYF

j_gene: TRBJ2-5
d_gene: TRBD1
abundance: .
v_gene: TRBV12-5
CDR3nt: TGTGCTAGTGGCATAGGACAGGGGAGAGAGACCCAGTACTTC
CDR3aa: CASGIGQGRETQYF

j_gene: TRBJ1-2
d_gene: TRBD1
abundance: .
v_gene: TRBV18
CDR3nt: TGTGCCAGCTCACCACGGGACAGGGGACCCATTAACTATGGCTACACCTTC
CDR3aa: CASSPRDRGPINYGYTF

j_gene: TRBJ1-5
d_gene: .
abundance: .
v_gene: TRBV4-3
CDR3nt: TGCGCCAGCAGCCAGGAGACTGGGCGGCCCCAGCATTTT
CDR3aa: CASSQETGRPQHF

j_gene: TRBJ2-3
d_gene: .
abundance: few
v_gene: TRBV15
CDR3nt: TGTGCCACCAGACCGTTCCCGGGACAACACACAGATACGCAGTATTTT
CDR3aa: CATRPFPGQHTDTQYF

j_gene: TRBJ2-7
d_gene: .
abundance: .
v_gene: TRBV7-2
CDR3nt: TGTGCCAGCAGCTTAGTGGACTACGAGCAGTACTTC
CDR3aa: CASSLVDYEQYF

j_gene: TRBJ2-2
d_gene: .
abundance: few
v_gene: TRBV30
CDR3nt: TGTGCCTGGAGGCGCCGCCAAAGGGGCACCGGGGAGCTGTTTTTT
CDR3aa: CAWRRRQRGTGELFF

j_gene: TRBJ2-7
d_gene: TRBD2
abundance: few
v_gene: TRBV2
CDR3nt: TGTGCCAGCAGAGGAGCGGGGGCCGAGCAGTACTTC
CDR3aa: CASRGAGAEQYF

j_gene: TRBJ1-5
d_gene: .
abundance: .
v_gene: TRBV6-6
CDR3nt: TGTGCCAGCAGTCACAGGGATAATCAGCCCCAGCATTTT
CDR3aa: CASSHRDNQPQHF

j_gene: TRBJ1-2
d_gene: .
abundance: few
v_gene: TRBV7-9
CDR3nt: TGTGCCAGCAGCCGCGGGACGGACTATGGCTACACCTTC
CDR3aa: CASSRGTDYGYTF

j_gene: TRBJ2-2
d_gene: .
abundance: few
v_gene: TRBV29-1
CDR3nt: TGCAGCGTTGAAGATATAGGACGACAGACGAACACCGGGGAGCTGTTTTTT
CDR3aa: CSVEDIGRQTNTGELFF

j_gene: TRBJ2-1
d_gene: .
abundance: .
v_gene: TRBV5-4
CDR3nt: TGTGCCAGCAACCGTGGGGGGATTGACTACAATGAGCAGTTCTTC
CDR3aa: CASNRGGIDYNEQFF

j_gene: TRBJ1-2
d_gene: .
abundance: few
v_gene: TRBV29-1
CDR3nt: TGCAGCGTTGAAGTCGGAGCTAACTATGGCTACACCTTC
CDR3aa: CSVEVGANYGYTF

j_gene: TRBJ2-1
d_gene: .
abundance: few
v_gene: TRBV2
CDR3nt: TGTGCCAGCAGTGAAGGGTACCTAAATGAGCAGTTCTTC
CDR3aa: CASSEGYLNEQFF

j_gene: TRBJ1-5
d_gene: .
abundance: .
v_gene: TRBV30
CDR3nt: TGTGCCTGGAGTGTGTCAGGGTGGGATCAGCCCCAGCATTTT
CDR3aa: CAWSVSGWDQPQHF

j_gene: TRBJ2-3
d_gene: TRBD1
abundance: few
v_gene: TRBV28
CDR3nt: TGTGCCAGCAGTTTGGCCGGGACAGGGGCAGATACGCAGTATTTT
CDR3aa: CASSLAGTGADTQYF

j_gene: TRBJ2-2
d_gene: .
abundance: .
v_gene: TRBV7-9
CDR3nt: TGTGCCAGCAGCCCAGGGGATCACGGGGAGCTGTTTTTT
CDR3aa: CASSPGDHGELFF

j_gene: TRBJ1-1
d_gene: .
abundance: .
v_gene: TRBV11-2
CDR3nt: TGTGCCAGCAGCGCACCCAGGACGCGGACTGAAGCTTTCTTT
CDR3aa: CASSAPRTRTEAFF